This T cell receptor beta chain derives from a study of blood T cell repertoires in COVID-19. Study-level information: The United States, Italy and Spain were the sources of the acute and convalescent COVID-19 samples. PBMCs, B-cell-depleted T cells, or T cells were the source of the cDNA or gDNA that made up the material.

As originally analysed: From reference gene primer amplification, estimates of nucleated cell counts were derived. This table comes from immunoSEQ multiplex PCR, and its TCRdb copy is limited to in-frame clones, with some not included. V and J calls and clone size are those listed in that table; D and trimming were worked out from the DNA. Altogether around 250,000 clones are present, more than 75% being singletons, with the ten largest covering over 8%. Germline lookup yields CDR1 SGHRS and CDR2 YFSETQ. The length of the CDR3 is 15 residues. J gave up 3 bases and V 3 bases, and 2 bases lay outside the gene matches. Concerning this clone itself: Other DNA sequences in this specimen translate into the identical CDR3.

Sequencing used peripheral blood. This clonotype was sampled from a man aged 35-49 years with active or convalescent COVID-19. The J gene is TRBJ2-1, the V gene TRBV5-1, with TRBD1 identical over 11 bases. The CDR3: CASSSGQGVYNEQFF. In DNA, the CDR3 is TGCGCCAGCAGCTCGGGACAGGGGGTCTACAATGAGCAGTTCTTC. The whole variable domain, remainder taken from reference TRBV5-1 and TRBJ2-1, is KAGVTQTPRYLIKTRGQQVTLSCSPISGHRSVSWYQQTPGQGLQFLFEYFSETQRNKGNFPGRFSGRQFSNSRSEMNVSTLELGDSALYLCASSSGQGVYNEQFFGPGTRLTVL.